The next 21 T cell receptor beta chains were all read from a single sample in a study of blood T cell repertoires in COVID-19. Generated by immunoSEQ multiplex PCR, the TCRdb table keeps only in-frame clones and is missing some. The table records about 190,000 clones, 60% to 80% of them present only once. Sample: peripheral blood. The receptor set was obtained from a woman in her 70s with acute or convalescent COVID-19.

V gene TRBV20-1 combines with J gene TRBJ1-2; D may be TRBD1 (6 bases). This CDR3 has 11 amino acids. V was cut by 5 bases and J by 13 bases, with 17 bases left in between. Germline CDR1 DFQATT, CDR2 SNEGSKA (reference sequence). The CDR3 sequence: CSAGGGPEVTF. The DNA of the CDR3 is TGCAGTGCTGGAGGGGGGCCTGAAGTCACCTTC.

This CDR3 is CASSRRPSSVLERNEQFF. CDR3 in DNA: TGTGCCAGCAGCCGAAGACCCTCTAGCGTTCTAGAAAGGAATGAGCAGTTCTTC. The chain recombines TRBV3-1 (or the pseudogene TRBV3-2) with TRBJ2-1; TRBD2 is a possible D gene (6 bases). V was clipped by 4 bases and J by 7 bases, with 26 bases between them. Per germline, CDR1 LGHDT and CDR2 YNNKEL (reference sequence). This CDR3 comprises 18 residues.

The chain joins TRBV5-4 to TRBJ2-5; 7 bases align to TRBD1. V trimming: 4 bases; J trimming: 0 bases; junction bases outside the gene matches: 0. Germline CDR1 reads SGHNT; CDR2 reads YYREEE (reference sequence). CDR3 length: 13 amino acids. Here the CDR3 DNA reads TGTGCCAGCAGCGGACAGGACCAAGAGACCCAGTACTTC. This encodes CASSGQDQETQYF.

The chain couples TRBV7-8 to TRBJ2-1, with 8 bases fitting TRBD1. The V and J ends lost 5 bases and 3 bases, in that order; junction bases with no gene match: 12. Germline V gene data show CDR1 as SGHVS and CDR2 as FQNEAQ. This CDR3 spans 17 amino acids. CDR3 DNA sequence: TGTGCCAGCAGCATAGGCCTACCAGGACAGGGCTACAATGAGCAGTTCTTC. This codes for CASSIGLPGQGYNEQFF.

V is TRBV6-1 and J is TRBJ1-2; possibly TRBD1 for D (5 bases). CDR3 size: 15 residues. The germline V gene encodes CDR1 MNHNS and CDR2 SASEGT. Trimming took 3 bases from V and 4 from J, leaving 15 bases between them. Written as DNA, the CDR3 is TGTGCCAGCAGTGACCCCGCCGGGGGAATCTATGGCTACACCTTC. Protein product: CASSDPAGGIYGYTF.

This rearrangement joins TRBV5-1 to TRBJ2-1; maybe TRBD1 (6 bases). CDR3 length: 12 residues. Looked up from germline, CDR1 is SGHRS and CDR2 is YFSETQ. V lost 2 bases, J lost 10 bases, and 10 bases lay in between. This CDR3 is CASSLGGGEQFF. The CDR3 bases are TGCGCCAGCAGCTTAGGGGGTGGGGAGCAGTTCTTC.

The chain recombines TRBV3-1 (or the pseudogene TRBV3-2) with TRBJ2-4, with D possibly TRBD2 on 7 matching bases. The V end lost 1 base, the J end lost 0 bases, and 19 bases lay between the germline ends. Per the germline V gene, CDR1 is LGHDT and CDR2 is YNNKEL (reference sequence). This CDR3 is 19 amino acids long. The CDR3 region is CASSQGGGEAGLAKNIQYF. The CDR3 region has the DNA TGTGCCAGCAGCCAAGGCGGGGGCGAAGCGGGACTAGCCAAAAACATTCAGTACTTC.

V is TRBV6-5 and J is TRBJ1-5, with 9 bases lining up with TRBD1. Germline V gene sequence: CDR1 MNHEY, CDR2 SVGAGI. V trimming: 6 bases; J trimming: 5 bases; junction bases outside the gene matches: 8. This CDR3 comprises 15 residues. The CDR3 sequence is CASRSGQGRDQPQHF. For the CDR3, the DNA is TGTGCCAGCAGATCGGGACAGGGTCGGGATCAGCCCCAGCATTTT.

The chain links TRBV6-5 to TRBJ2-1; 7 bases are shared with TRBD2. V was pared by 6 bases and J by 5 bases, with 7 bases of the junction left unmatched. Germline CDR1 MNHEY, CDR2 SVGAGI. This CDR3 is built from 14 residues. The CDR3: CASRASGAHNEQFF. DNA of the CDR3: TGTGCCAGCAGGGCTAGCGGAGCCCACAATGAGCAGTTCTTC.

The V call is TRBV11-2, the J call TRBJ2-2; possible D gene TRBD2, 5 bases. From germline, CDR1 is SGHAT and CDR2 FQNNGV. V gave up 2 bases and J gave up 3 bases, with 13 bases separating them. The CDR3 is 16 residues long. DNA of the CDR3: TGTGCCAGCAGCTTATCATCGGGGTCTGACACCGGGGAGCTGTTTTTT. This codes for CASSLSSGSDTGELFF. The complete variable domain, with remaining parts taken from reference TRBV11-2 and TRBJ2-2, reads EAGVAQSPRYKIIEKRQSVAFWCNPISGHATLYWYQQILGQGPKLLIQFQNNGVVDDSQLPKDRFSAERLKGVDSTLKIQPAKLEDSAVYLCASSLSSGSDTGELFFGEGSRLTVL.

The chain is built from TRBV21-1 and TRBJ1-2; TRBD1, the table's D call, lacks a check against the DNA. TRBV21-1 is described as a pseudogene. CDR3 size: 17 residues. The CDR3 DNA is TGTGCCAGCAGCTCCCGCACCGGGACAGGGCGTTCCTATGGCTACACCTTC. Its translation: CASSSRTGTGRSYGYTF.

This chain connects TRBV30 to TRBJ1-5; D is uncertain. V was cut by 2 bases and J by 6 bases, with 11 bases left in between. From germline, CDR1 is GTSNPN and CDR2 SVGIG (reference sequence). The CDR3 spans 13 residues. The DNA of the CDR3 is TGTGCCTGGAGTCCTGCGGGTAGTCAGCCCCAGCATTTT. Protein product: CAWSPAGSQPQHF.

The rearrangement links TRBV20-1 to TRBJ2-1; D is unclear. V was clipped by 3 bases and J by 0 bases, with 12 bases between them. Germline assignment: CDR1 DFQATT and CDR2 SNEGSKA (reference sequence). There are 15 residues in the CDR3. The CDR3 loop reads CSASSAARSYNEQFF. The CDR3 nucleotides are TGCAGTGCTAGTAGTGCGGCCCGCTCCTACAATGAGCAGTTCTTC.

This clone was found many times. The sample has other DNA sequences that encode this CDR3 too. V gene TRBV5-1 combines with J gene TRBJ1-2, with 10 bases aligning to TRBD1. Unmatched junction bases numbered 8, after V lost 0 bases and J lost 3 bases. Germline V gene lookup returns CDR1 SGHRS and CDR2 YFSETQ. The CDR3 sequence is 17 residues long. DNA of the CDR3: TGCGCCAGCAGCTTGGACCCCACGGACAGGGGGGACTATGGCTACACCTTC. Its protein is CASSLDPTDRGDYGYTF.

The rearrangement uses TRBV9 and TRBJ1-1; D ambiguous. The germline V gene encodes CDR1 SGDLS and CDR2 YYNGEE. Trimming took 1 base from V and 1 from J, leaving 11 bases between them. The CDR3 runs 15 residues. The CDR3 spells CASSVSQVENTEAFF. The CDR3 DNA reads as TGTGCCAGCAGCGTATCCCAGGTGGAGAACACTGAAGCTTTCTTT.

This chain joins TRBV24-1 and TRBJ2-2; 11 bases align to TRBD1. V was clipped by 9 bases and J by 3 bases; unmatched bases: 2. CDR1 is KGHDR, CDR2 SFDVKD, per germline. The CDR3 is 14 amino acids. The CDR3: CATQGQGDTGELFF. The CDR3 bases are TGTGCCACCCAGGGACAGGGGGACACCGGGGAGCTGTTTTTT.

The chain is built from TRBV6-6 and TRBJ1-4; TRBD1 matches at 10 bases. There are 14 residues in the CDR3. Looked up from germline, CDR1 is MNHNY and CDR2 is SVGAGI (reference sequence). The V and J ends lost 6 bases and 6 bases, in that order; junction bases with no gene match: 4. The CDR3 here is CASRKTGGDEKLFF. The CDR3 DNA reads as TGTGCCAGCAGGAAGACAGGGGGCGATGAAAAACTGTTTTTT.

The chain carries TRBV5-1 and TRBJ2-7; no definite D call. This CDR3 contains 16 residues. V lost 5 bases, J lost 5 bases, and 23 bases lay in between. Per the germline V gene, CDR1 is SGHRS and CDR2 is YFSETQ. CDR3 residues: CASRHRPTETWDEQYF. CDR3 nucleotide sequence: TGCGCCAGCAGACATAGACCAACGGAGACCTGGGACGAGCAGTACTTC.

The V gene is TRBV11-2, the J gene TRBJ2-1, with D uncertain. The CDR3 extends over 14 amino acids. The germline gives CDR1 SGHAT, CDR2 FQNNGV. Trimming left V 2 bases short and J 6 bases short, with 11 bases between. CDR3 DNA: TGTGCCAGCAGCTTATTAGCTATGGGCAATGAGCAGTTCTTC. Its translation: CASSLLAMGNEQFF.

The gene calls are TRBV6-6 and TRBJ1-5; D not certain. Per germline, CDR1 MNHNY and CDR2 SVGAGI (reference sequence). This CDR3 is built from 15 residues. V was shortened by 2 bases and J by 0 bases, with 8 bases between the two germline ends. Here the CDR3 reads CASSYGENSNQPQHF. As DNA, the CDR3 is TGTGCCAGCAGTTACGGGGAGAATAGCAATCAGCCCCAGCATTTT.

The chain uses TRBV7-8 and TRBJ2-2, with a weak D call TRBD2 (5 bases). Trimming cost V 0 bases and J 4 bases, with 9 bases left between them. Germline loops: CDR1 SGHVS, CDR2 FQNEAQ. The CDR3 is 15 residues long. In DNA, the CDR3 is TGTGCCAGCAGCTTAGCGGGAGTGGGCACCGGGGAGCTGTTTTTT. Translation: CASSLAGVGTGELFF.